This T cell receptor (beta chain) originates from a study of blood T cell repertoires in COVID-19 (dated by TCRdb to about 2020). A note on the overall study: Samples from collaborators originated in the United States, Italy and Spain and spanned both the acute and convalescent phases of COVID-19. The prospective study material was composed of cDNA or gDNA derived from T cells, B-cell-depleted T cells, or PBMCs. The dataset comprised deeply sampled blood TCRbeta repertoires from subjects exposed to, actively infected with, or recovered from COVID-19. The repertoires were released in a freely available public database meant as a resource for research on the immune response to SARS-CoV-2. Samples were obtained from the ongoing ImmuneRACE study (first 160 participants) and from about 1,300 subjects provided by 6 global collaborators. Nearly every sample came with metadata listing a de-identified subject ID, COVID-19 status, age in years and sex. Where available, HLA class I and class II types were taken from metadata supplied by the sample provider and were not determined by assay-based typing. Results the study describes overall, beyond this receptor: The amount of clinical and demographic metadata varied by source and participant and was provided uncurated.

On this clone itself: The antigen it binds to is not known. No base-level quality is on record; no much larger clone is a single base apart.

Whole blood was collected in K2EDTA tubes by collaborating institutions according to the institutions' own protocols. For TCRbeta analysis, collaborators shipped samples as frozen whole blood, isolated PBMCs, or DNA extracted from either of those sample types. The CDR3 spans 14 residues, from the cysteine through the phenylalanine. Only the CDR3 part of the read is kept: 42 bases, read in frame from the first base. Compared with germline, V lacks 7 bases and J lacks 7 bases; bases without a gene match: 6. TCRbeta CDR3 regions were amplified from genomic DNA using the immunoSEQ Assay, a bias-controlled multiplex PCR. The original methods were these. Nucleated cell counts per sample were estimated from amplification of reference gene primers within the assay. To quantify the absolute abundance of each unique TCRbeta CDR3 rearrangement, sequence reads were collapsed and filtered. For each sample, productive Simpson clonality was calculated by taking the square root of Simpson's diversity index across productive rearrangements. TCRdb mirrors the immuneACCESS table, restricted to in-frame sequences. Some clones are absent from its copies; in checked studies, under half trace to an unresolved V gene, and the reason for the others is unknown. The DNA was the basis for D and trimming; V, J and clone size are from that table. In all, the sample holds about 62,000 clones, and about 83% of those were seen once. Roughly 6% of the sample is held by the ten biggest clonotypes.

The sequence joins TRBV6-7 to TRBJ2-2, with 10 bases aligning to TRBD1. TRBV6-7 has ORF status, its function being uncertain. This receptor was identified in a human donor in a cohort sampled during active COVID-19. The sequenced sample was peripheral blood. The sequenced DNA: TGTGCCAGCACCGGGACAGGGGTGGACGGGGAGCTGTTTTTT. Its coded protein is CASTGTGVDGELFF.